One sample yielded the 20 T cell receptor beta chains listed below, sequenced in a study of blood T cells in healthy people across ages. Primers used in a second PCR of about 7 to 11 cycles were a sample-barcoded 5' primer and a J-beta primer mix. TCRdb itself ran the 5' RACE reads through MiXCR, one entry per CDR3 protein. This sample has over 1,500,000 distinct CDR3 sequences, with around 42% found just once. Sequenced material: blood. These receptors were taken from a human donor in good health.

The gene calls are TRBV4-3 and TRBJ2-7, with D perhaps TRBD1 (6 bases). The V gene lost 4 bases and the J gene lost 2 bases, with 9 bases spanning the gap. The CDR3 runs 13 residues. CDR1 is LGHNA and CDR2 is YSLEER in the germline V gene. The CDR3 protein is CASSLYRAYEQYF. As DNA, the CDR3 is TGCGCCAGCAGCCTGTACAGGGCCTACGAGCAGTACTTC.

The chain employs TRBV3-1 and TRBJ2-1, with D perhaps matching TRBD2 (7 bases). The V end was cut by 5 bases, the J end by 8 bases, with 16 bases between. From germline, CDR1 is LGHDT and CDR2 YNNKEL (reference sequence). This CDR3 spans 14 amino acids. The CDR3 loop reads CASSTTRGAYEQFF. The CDR3 DNA sequence: TGTGCCAGCAGCACAACCCGGGGGGCCTATGAGCAGTTCTTC.

The V call is TRBV20-1, the J call TRBJ2-7; D is possibly TRBD1 (6 bases). Trimming left V 7 bases short and J 7 bases short, with 14 bases between. Germline V gene lookup returns CDR1 DFQATT and CDR2 SNEGSKA (reference sequence). The CDR3 extends over 11 amino acids. The CDR3 is CSGSQGWEQYF. The CDR3 nucleotides are TGCAGTGGGTCTCAGGGGTGGGAGCAGTACTTC.

This clonotype was seen more than once but under ten times. The chain links TRBV29-1 to TRBJ2-3, with 8 bases identical to TRBD2. The junction had 4 bases not matched to a gene; V was cut back by 1 base and J by 7 bases. Germline V CDR1 and CDR2: SQVTM, ANQGSEA. CDR3 length equals 13 residues. The CDR3 coding sequence is TGCAGCGTTGAAGCGGGGGGGCTTAATACGCAGTATTTT. Amino acid sequence: CSVEAGGLNTQYF.

The table lists this clonotype with a few counts. The chain uses TRBV4-1 and TRBJ2-6; D is undetermined. This CDR3 contains 13 residues. CDR1 is MGHRA and CDR2 is YSYEKL in the germline V gene. With 11 bases removed from V and 4 bases from J, the gap between germline ends came to 12 bases. CDR3 nucleotides: TGCGCCGCGAGACCCATCGGGGCCAACGTCCTGACTTTC. Translated, it gives CAARPIGANVLTF.

This chain joins TRBV7-7 and TRBJ2-5, with D maybe TRBD2 (6 bases). The germline V and J ends were trimmed by 5 bases and 1 base, with 14 bases remaining between them. The CDR3 has 15 amino acids. Germline CDR1 SSHAT, CDR2 FNYEAQ (reference sequence). This chain's CDR3 is CASSPASSVQETQYF. DNA for the CDR3: TGTGCCAGCAGCCCGGCGTCTAGCGTCCAAGAGACCCAGTACTTC.

This chain uses TRBV5-1 with TRBJ1-2; D not certain. The CDR3 extends over 14 amino acids. V was clipped by 0 bases and J by 7 bases, with 13 bases between them. Germline V gene data show CDR1 as SGHRS and CDR2 as YFSETQ. CDR3: CASSLGSTISGYTF. Here the CDR3 DNA reads TGCGCCAGCAGCTTGGGATCCACGATATCTGGCTACACCTTC.

The chain links TRBV12-3 or TRBV12-4 to TRBJ1-1; TRBD1 matches at 7 bases. V was clipped by 6 bases and J by 5 bases; unmatched bases: 9. The length of the CDR3 is 14 residues. CDR3 protein: CASSRQGLRTEAFF. CDR3 DNA sequence: TGTGCCAGCAGCCGACAGGGCCTAAGGACTGAAGCTTTCTTT.

The chain recombines TRBV12-3 or TRBV12-4 with TRBJ1-1; D is possibly TRBD1 (6 bases). V was pared by 3 bases and J by 1 base, with 24 bases between. This CDR3 has 19 residues. The CDR3 DNA reads TGTGCCAGCAGTTTGTGGGGAAGGAGGTTGGGGACAAAGAACACTGAAGCTTTCTTT. Translation: CASSLWGRRLGTKNTEAFF.

The chain is built from TRBV20-1 and TRBJ1-5; TRBD1 matches 8 bases. The J segment lost 0 bases and the V segment lost 1 base, leaving 8 bases of the junction unmatched. From germline, CDR1 is DFQATT and CDR2 SNEGSKA (reference sequence). The CDR3 is 17 amino acids. CDR3: CSARATGTGYSNQPQHF. The CDR3 DNA is TGCAGTGCTAGAGCCACCGGGACAGGTTATAGCAATCAGCCCCAGCATTTT.

This clonotype was observed a handful of times. This rearrangement joins TRBV2 to TRBJ2-1; D might be TRBD2 (5 bases). Germline V gene sequence: CDR1 SNHLY, CDR2 FYNNEI. Between the trimmed V and J ends, which lost 5 bases and 2 bases, there was a span of 13 bases. The CDR3 loop spans 15 amino acids. The CDR3 DNA sequence: TGTGCCAGCAGTTGGGCCGGGGTCGCCTACAATGAGCAGTTCTTC. Translation gives CASSWAGVAYNEQFF.

CDR3 amino acids: CASSPQGSQPQHF. In DNA form, the CDR3 reads TGTGCCAGCAGCCCCCAGGGCAGTCAGCCCCAGCATTTT. This sequence joins TRBV7-3 and TRBJ1-5; a weak D match, TRBD1 (5 bases). Germline CDR1 reads SGHTA; CDR2 reads FQGTGA. This CDR3 comprises 13 residues. V was shortened by 5 bases and J by 6 bases, with 11 bases between the two germline ends.

This clonotype has just a few counts. This chain connects TRBV7-9 to TRBJ2-7, with 7 positions matching TRBD1. CDR3 length: 17 residues. The V segment lost 4 bases and the J segment 3 bases; nucleotides outside the gene matches: 15. Germline V gene lookup returns CDR1 SEHNR and CDR2 FQNEAQ (reference sequence). CDR3 protein: CASSYLTGTVTIYEQYF. CDR3 DNA: TGTGCCAGCAGCTACTTAACCGGGACAGTGACGATCTACGAGCAGTACTTC. Using reference TRBV7-9 and TRBJ2-7 for the parts outside the CDR3, the full variable domain is DTGVSQNPRHKITKRGQNVTFRCDPISEHNRLYWYRQTLGQGPEFLTYFQNEAQLEKSRLLSDRFSAERPKGSFSTLEIQRTEQGDSAMYLCASSYLTGTVTIYEQYFGPGTRLTVT.

The chain combines TRBV20-1 with TRBJ1-2, with D possibly matching TRBD1 (5 bases). With 5 bases removed from V and 4 bases from J, the gap between germline ends came to 14 bases. CDR3 length: 13 amino acids. The germline V gene encodes CDR1 DFQATT and CDR2 SNEGSKA (reference sequence). CDR3: CSAQSGERYGYTF. CDR3 coding DNA: TGCAGTGCTCAATCGGGGGAACGCTATGGCTACACCTTC.

The V call is TRBV6-6, the J call TRBJ1-2; D is uncertain. Germline CDR1 reads MNHNY; CDR2 reads SVGAGI (reference sequence). V lost 6 bases and J lost 7, with 12 bases in between. This CDR3 has 12 residues. Here the CDR3 reads CASSPTVCGYTF. DNA for the CDR3: TGTGCCAGCAGCCCGACTGTCTGTGGCTACACCTTC.

This clonotype turned up a few times. This chain links TRBV29-1 with TRBJ2-7; D is possibly TRBD1 or TRBD2 (5 bases each). The CDR3 is 12 residues long. Trimming pared 7 bases from V and 2 bases from J, leaving 12 bases between. CDR1 is SQVTM and CDR2 is ANQGSEA in the germline V gene. CDR3 in amino acids: CSAGRGPYEQYF. CDR3 DNA: TGCAGCGCGGGACGGGGCCCCTACGAGCAGTACTTC.

This clonotype was detected only a few times. The chain recombines TRBV25-1 with TRBJ1-2; TRBD1 agrees at 7 bases. Per the germline V gene, CDR1 is MGHDK and CDR2 is SYGVNS. The J segment lost 6 bases and the V segment lost 4 bases, leaving 5 bases of the junction unmatched. There are 13 residues in the CDR3. In nucleotides, the CDR3 is TGTGCCAGCAGTGTACAGGGGACCCATGGCTACACCTTC. Translating it yields CASSVQGTHGYTF.

The J gene is TRBJ1-2, the V gene TRBV28; the D gene is possibly TRBD1 (5 bases). V lost 5 bases and J lost 3, with 16 bases in between. CDR1 and CDR2 (germline): MDHEN, SYDVKM. The CDR3 runs 15 residues. Here the CDR3 DNA reads TGTGCCAGCAGTCCAACAGGACCCCTGGACTATGGCTACACCTTC. Protein product: CASSPTGPLDYGYTF.

This chain joins TRBV5-5 and TRBJ2-3; either TRBD1 or TRBD2 may fit D (5 bases each). Germline V gene data show CDR1 as SGHKS and CDR2 as YYEKEE (reference sequence). With 2 bases removed from V and 6 bases from J, the gap between germline ends came to 10 bases. The CDR3 is made up of 13 amino acids. This chain's CDR3 is CASSFDWGDTQYF. CDR3 sequence (DNA): TGTGCCAGCAGCTTTGATTGGGGGGATACGCAGTATTTT.

This clonotype was counted a few times. This chain links TRBV12-3 or TRBV12-4 with TRBJ2-7, with 16 bases fitting TRBD2. This CDR3 spans 17 amino acids. Trimming took 3 bases from V and 6 from J; bases not matched to a gene: 8. The CDR3 bases are TGTGCCAGCAGTTTTGTAATCGGGACTAGCGGGGGGGGCGAGCAGTACTTC. It translates to CASSFVIGTSGGGEQYF.